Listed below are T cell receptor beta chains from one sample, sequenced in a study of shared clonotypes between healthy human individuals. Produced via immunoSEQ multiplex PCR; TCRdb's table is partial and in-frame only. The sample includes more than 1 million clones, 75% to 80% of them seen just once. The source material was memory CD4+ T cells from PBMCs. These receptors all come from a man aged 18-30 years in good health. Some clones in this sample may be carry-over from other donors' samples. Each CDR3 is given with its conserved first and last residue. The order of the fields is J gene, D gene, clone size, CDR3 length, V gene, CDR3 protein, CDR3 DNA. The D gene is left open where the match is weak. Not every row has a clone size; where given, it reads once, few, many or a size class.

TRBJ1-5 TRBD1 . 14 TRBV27 CASSGTGGGQPQHF TGTGCCAGCAGTGGGACAGGGGGAGGTCAGCCCCAGCATTTT
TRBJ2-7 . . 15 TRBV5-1 CASSEGRVISYEQYF TGCGCCAGCAGCGAAGGAAGGGTAATCTCCTACGAGCAGTACTTC
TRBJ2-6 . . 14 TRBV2 CASSGAAGANVLTF TGTGCCAGCAGTGGGGCGGCTGGGGCCAACGTCCTGACTTTC
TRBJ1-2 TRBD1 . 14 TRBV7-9 CASSLTGKNYGYTF TGTGCCAGCAGCTTGACAGGGAAAAACTATGGCTACACCTTC
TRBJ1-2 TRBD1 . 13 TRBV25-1 CASSDGDRRGYTF TGTGCCAGCAGTGATGGGGACAGGAGAGGCTACACCTTC
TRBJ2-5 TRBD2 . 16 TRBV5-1 CASSSRPGAGGETQYF TGCGCCAGCAGCAGCCGACCGGGGGCGGGGGGGGAGACCCAGTACTTC
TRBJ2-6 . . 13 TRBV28 CASRSSGANVLTF TGTGCCAGCCGGTCCTCTGGGGCCAACGTCCTGACTTTC
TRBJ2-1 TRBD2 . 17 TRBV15 CATSREGSLAGDNEQFF TGTGCCACCAGCAGAGAGGGTTCGCTAGCGGGAGACAATGAGCAGTTCTTC
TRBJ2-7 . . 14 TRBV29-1 CSVEGGLSTTEQYF TGCAGCGTTGAAGGGGGCTTGTCTACTACTGAGCAGTACTTC
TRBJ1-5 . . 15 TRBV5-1 CASSLESGSNQPQHF TGCGCCAGCAGCTTGGAGTCTGGTAGCAATCAGCCCCAGCATTTT
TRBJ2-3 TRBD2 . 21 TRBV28 CASSLWFPAGARYSSTDTQYF TGTGCCAGCAGTTTATGGTTTCCAGCGGGAGCCCGTTACAGTTCCACAGATACGCAGTATTTT
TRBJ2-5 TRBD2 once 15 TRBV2 CASSAVAGGQETQYF TGTGCCAGCAGTGCGGTAGCGGGAGGGCAAGAGACCCAGTACTTC
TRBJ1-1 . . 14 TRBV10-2 CASSPGLPGTEAFF TGCGCCAGCAGTCCGGGACTCCCGGGGACTGAAGCTTTCTTT
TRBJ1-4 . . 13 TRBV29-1 CSVARDAGEKLFF TGCAGCGTTGCGCGGGACGCTGGGGAAAAACTGTTTTTT
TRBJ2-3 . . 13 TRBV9 CASSEGSTDTQYF TGTGCCAGCAGCGAAGGTAGCACAGATACGCAGTATTTT
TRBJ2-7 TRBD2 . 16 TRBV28 CASSSWTSGRFYEQYF TGTGCCAGCAGTTCTTGGACTAGCGGGAGGTTTTACGAGCAGTACTTC
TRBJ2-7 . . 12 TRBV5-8 CASSLWAGEQYF TGTGCCAGCAGCTTGTGGGCTGGCGAGCAGTACTTC